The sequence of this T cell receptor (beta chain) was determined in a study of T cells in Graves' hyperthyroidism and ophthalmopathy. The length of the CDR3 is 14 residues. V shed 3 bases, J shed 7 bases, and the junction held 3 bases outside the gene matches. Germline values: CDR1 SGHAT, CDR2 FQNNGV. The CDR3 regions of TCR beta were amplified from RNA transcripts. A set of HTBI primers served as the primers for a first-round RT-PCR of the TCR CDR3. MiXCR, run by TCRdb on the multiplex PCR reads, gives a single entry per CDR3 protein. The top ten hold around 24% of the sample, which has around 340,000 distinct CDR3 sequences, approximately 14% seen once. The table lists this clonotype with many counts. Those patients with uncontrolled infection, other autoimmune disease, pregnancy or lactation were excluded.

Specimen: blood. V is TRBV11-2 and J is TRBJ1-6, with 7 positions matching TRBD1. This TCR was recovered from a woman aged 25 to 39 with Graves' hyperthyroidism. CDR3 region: CASSLEQGNSPLHF. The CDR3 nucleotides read TGTGCCAGCAGCTTGGAACAGGGGAATTCACCCCTCCACTTT.